This T cell receptor beta chain was sequenced in a study of blood T cell repertoires in COVID-19. The wider study: Both acute and convalescent COVID-19 samples were obtained from the United States, Italy and Spain. Nucleic acid was either cDNA or gDNA, and it came from T cells, B-cell-depleted T cells, or PBMCs.

Original processing notes: Reference gene primer amplification in the assay estimated nucleated cell counts. Produced via immunoSEQ multiplex PCR; TCRdb's table is partial and in-frame only. V, J and clone size are those of that table, while D and trimming were read from the DNA. The sample contains 200,000 to 250,000 clones, around 80% of which appear only once. Unmatched junction bases numbered 7, after V lost 4 bases and J lost 3 bases. Germline V CDR1 and CDR2: SGHNT, YENEEA. The CDR3 has 16 residues. This sequence was found in an elderly woman with acute or convalescent COVID-19. This sequence joins TRBV11-3 and TRBJ2-3, with 10 nucleotides matching TRBD1. Sequencing input: peripheral blood. CDR3 nucleotide sequence: TGTGCCAGCAGCTCCCGAGAGGGACAGGGGACAGATACGCAGTATTTT. This encodes CASSSREGQGTDTQYF.